This TCR beta chain was sequenced for a study of blood T cell repertoires in COVID-19. Study-level information: The origin of the acute and convalescent COVID-19 samples was the United States, Italy and Spain. Nucleic acid was either cDNA or gDNA, and it came from T cells, B-cell-depleted T cells, or PBMCs.

From germline, CDR1 is LGHNA and CDR2 YNFKEQ. V trimming: 1 base; J trimming: 4 bases; junction bases outside the gene matches: 3. The CDR3 spans 15 residues. Participant-reported clinical history was the basis for cohort assignment. As originally analysed: Estimated nucleated cell counts came from reference gene primer amplification. Profiling relied on immunoSEQ multiplex PCR, and the TCRdb table lists in-frame clones only, not all of them. D and trimming were read from the DNA, whereas the V and J calls and clone size are those reported in that table. The sample holds hundreds of thousands of clones, over 75% seen once.

This chain connects TRBV4-2 to TRBJ1-3; TRBD1 matches at 8 bases. Sequenced: PBMCs or T cells enriched from blood (not recorded which). The clonotype was recovered from a man aged 25 to 45 with acute COVID-19. CDR3 bases: TGTGCCAGCAGCCAAGGCCAGGGGGCCGGAAACACCATATATTTT. It specifies CASSQGQGAGNTIYF.